The present T cell receptor (beta chain) was sequenced within a study of cytomegalovirus exposure and HLA in healthy donors. Amplification used 60 Vbeta primers and 13 Jbeta primers. Profiled with immunoSEQ multiplex PCR; TCRdb holds only in-frame clones, not every one. This repertoire comprises some 33,000 clones; its ten largest clones make up about 5%. V lost 5 bases to trimming and J lost 0 bases; unmatched junction nucleotides: 9. CDR3 length equals 18 residues. Germline assignment: CDR1 SEHNR and CDR2 FQNEAQ (reference sequence). When sampled, the donors appeared nominally healthy, though they likely had unrecorded immune exposures. With regard to this clone: The antigen is not known.

Overall study results and limits: Later on, analysis showed that most CMV-associated TCR beta chains appeared to be HLA-restricted. Previous analysis showed most TCR beta V segments were productive about 90% or about 30% of the time.

The clonotype originates from a female donor in good health and CMV-seronegative. Sequences were obtained from PBMCs. This chain joins TRBV7-9 and TRBJ2-6; 8 bases are shared with TRBD1. The CDR3: CASSTKDRAHSGANVLTF. The CDR3 DNA follows: TGTGCCAGCAGCACGAAGGACAGGGCCCACTCTGGGGCCAACGTCCTGACTTTC.